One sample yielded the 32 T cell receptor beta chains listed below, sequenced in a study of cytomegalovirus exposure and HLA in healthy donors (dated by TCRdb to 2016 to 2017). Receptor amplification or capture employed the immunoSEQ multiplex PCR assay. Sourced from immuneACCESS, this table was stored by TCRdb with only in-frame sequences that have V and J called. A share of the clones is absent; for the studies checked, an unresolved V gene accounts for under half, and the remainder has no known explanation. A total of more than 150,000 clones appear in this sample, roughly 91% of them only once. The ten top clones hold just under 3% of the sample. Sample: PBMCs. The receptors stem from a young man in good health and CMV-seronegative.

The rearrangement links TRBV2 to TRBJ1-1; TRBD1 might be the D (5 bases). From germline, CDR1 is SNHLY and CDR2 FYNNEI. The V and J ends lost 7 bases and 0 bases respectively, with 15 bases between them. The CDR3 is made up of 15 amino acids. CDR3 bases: TGTGCCAGCAACAGACAGTCTTTCATGAACACTGAAGCTTTCTTT. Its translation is CASNRQSFMNTEAFF.

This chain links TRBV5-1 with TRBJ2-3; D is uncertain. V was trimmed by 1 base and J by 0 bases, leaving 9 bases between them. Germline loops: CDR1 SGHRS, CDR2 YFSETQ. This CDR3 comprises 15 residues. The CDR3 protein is CASSLSASSTDTQYF. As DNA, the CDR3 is TGCGCCAGCAGCTTGAGCGCGTCTAGCACAGATACGCAGTATTTT.

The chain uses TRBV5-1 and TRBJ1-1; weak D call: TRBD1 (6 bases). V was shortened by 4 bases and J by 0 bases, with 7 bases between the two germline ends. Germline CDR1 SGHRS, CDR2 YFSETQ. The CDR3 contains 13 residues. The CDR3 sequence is CASSRTVNTEAFF. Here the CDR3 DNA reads TGCGCCAGCAGCCGGACAGTGAACACTGAAGCTTTCTTT.

CDR3 amino acids: CASSPRQGMNTEAFF. CDR3 in DNA: TGTGCCAGCAGTCCCCGACAGGGGATGAACACTGAAGCTTTCTTT. The chain is built from TRBV27 and TRBJ1-1, with 8 bases aligning to TRBD1. The CDR3 is 15 amino acids. Germline CDR1 MNHEY, CDR2 SMNVEV (reference sequence). Trimming cost V 5 bases and J 0 bases; bases outside gene matches: 5.

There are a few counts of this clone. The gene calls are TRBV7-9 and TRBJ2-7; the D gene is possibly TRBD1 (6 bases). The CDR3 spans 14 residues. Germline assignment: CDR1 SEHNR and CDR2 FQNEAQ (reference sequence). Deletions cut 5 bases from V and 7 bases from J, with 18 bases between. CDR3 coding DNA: TGTGCCAGCAGCATAGGAAACAGGGACGGGGAGCAGTACGTC. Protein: CASSIGNRDGEQYV.

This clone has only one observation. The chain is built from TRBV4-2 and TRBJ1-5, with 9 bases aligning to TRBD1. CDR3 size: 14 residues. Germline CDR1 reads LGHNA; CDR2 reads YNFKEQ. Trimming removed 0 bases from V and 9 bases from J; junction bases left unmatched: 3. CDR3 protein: CASSQEGQGLPQHF. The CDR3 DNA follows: TGTGCCAGCAGCCAAGAGGGACAGGGCCTGCCCCAGCATTTT.

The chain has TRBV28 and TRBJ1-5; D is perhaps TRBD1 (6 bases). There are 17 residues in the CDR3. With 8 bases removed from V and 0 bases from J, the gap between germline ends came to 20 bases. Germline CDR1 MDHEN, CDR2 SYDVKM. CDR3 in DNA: TGTGCCAGCCTCCCGCGTACAGGGACCCTTAGCAATCAGCCCCAGCATTTT. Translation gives CASLPRTGTLSNQPQHF.

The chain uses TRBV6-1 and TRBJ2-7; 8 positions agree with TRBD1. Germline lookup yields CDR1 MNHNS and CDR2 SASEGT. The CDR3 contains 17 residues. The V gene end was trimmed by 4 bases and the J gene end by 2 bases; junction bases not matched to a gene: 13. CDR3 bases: TGTGCCAGCAGTGCTATTTACAGGGGGAAAGGAACCTACGAGCAGTACTTC. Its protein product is CASSAIYRGKGTYEQYF.

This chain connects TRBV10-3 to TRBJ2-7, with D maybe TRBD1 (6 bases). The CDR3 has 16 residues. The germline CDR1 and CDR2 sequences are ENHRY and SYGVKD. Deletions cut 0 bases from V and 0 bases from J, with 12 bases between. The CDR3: CAISESAGASSYEQYV. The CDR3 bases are TGTGCCATCAGTGAGTCTGCAGGGGCGAGCTCCTACGAGCAGTACGTC.

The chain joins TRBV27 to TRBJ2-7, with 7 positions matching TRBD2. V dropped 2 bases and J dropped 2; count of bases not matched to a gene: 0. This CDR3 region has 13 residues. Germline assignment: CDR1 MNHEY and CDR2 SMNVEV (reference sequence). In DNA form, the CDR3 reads TGTGCCAGCAGTTTAGGGAGGGCCTACGAGCAGTACTTC. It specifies CASSLGRAYEQYF.

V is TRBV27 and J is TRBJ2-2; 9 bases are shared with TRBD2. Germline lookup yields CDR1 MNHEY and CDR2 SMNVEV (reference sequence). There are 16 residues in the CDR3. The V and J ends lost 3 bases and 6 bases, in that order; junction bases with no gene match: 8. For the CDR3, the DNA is TGTGCCAGCAGTTTGCCGGGACTAGCCGGGGCCGGGGAGCTGTTTTTT. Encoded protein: CASSLPGLAGAGELFF.

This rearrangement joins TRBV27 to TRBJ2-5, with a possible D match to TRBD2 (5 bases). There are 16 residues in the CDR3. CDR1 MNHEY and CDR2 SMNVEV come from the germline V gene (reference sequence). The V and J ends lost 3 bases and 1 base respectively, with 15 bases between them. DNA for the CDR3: TGTGCCAGCAGTTTTGAACAGAGGGATGGCCAAGAGACCCAGTACTTC. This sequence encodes CASSFEQRDGQETQYF.

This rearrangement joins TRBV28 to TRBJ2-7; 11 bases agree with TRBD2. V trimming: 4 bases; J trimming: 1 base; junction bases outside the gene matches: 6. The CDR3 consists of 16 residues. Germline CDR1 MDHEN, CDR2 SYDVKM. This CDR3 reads CASSSPLAGASYEQYF. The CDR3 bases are TGTGCCAGCAGTTCGCCACTAGCGGGAGCATCCTACGAGCAGTACTTC. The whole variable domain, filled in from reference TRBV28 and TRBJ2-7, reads DVKVTQSSRYLVKRTGEKVFLECVQDMDHENMFWYRQDPGLGLRLIYFSYDVKMKEKGDIPEGYSVSREKKERFSLILESASTNQTSMYLCASSSPLAGASYEQYFGPGTRLTVT.

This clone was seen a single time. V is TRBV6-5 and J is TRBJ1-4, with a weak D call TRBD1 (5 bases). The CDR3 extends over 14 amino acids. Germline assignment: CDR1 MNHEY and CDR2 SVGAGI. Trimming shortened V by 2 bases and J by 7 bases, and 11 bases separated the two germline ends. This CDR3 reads CASSYGRVGEKLFF. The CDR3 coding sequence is TGTGCCAGCAGTTACGGCAGGGTTGGTGAAAAACTGTTTTTT.

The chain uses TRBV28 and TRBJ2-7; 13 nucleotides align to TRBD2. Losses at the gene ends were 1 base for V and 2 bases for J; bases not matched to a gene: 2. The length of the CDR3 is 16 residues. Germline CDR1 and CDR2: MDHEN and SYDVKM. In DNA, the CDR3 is TGTGCCAGCAGTTTATCTGGGACTAGCGGGGCCTACGAGCAGTACTTC. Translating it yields CASSLSGTSGAYEQYF.

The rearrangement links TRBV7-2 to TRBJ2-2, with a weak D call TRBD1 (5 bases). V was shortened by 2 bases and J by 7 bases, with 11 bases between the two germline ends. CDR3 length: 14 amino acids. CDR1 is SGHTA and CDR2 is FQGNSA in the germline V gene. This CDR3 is CASSLNRQGGELFF. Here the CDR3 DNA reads TGTGCCAGCAGCTTAAACAGGCAGGGCGGGGAGCTGTTTTTT.

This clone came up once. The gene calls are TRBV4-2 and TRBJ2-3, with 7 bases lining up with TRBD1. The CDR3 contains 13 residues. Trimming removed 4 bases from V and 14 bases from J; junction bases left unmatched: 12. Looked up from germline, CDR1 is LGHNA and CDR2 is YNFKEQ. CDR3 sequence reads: CASSPNLGGRRYF. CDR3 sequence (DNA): TGTGCCAGCAGCCCTAACCTAGGGGGCCGCCGGTATTTT.

The CDR3 here is CASSYSRTSGTDTQYF. In nucleotides, the CDR3 is TGTGCCAGCAGTTACTCGAGGACTAGCGGCACAGATACGCAGTATTTT. V usage is TRBV6-6 and J usage is TRBJ2-3; 9 bases are shared with TRBD2. This CDR3 has 16 residues. Trimming took 0 bases from V and 1 from J; bases not matched to a gene: 2. Germline V lookup: CDR1 MNHNY, CDR2 SVGAGI (reference sequence).

CDR3 DNA sequence: TGCGCCAGCAGCCAAGAGAGTAGCCGCCCAGCTTATGGCTACACCTTC. Its protein product is CASSQESSRPAYGYTF. V and J are TRBV4-3 and TRBJ1-2; no clear D gene. The CDR3 has 16 residues. From germline, CDR1 is LGHNA and CDR2 YSLEER. Trimming shortened V by 0 bases and J by 5 bases, and 16 bases separated the two germline ends.

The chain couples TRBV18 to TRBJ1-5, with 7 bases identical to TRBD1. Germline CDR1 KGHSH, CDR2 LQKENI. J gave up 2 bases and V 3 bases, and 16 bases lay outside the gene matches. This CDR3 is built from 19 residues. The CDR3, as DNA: TGTGCCAGCTCACCGATTGGACAGGACTTCGCCGGGGGCAATCAGCCCCAGCATTTT. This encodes CASSPIGQDFAGGNQPQHF.

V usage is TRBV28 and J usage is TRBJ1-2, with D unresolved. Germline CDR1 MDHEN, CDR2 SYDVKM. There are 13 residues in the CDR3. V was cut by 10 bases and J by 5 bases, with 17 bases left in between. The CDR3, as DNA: TGTGCCACGGAGGACCGCCTATTATATGGCTACACCTTC. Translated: CATEDRLLYGYTF.

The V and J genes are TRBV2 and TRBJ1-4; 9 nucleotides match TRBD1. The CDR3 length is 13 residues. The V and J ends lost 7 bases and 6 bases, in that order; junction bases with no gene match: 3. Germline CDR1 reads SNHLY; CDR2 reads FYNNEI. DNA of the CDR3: TGTGCCAGCAATAGGGACAGGGATGAAAAACTGTTTTTT. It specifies CASNRDRDEKLFF. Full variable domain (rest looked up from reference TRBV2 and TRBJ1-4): EPEVTQTPSHQVTQMGQEVILRCVPISNHLYFYWYRQILGQKVEFLVSFYNNEISEKSEIFDDQFSVERPDGSNFTLKIRSTKLEDSAMYFCASNRDRDEKLFFGSGTQLSVL.

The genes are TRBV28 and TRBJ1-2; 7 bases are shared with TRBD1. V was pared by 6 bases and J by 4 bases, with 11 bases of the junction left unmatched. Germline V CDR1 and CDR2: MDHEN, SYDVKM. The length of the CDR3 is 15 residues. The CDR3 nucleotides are TGTGCCAGCAGGCCTACAGGGGTTTTTTTCTATGGCTACACCTTC. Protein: CASRPTGVFFYGYTF.

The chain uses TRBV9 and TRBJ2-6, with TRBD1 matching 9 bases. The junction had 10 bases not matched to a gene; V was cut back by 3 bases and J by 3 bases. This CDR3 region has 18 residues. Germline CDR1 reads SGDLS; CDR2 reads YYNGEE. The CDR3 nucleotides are TGTGCCAGCAGCGAAAGGCCGGGACAGGGTGGTGGGGCCAACGTCCTGACTTTC. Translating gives CASSERPGQGGGANVLTF.

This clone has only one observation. The CDR3 DNA is TGTGCCAGCAGCGCAACGGGACAAACTAATGAAAAACTGTTTTTT. Protein sequence: CASSATGQTNEKLFF. The chain joins TRBV7-9 to TRBJ1-4, with a weak D call TRBD1 (6 bases). Trimming removed 5 bases from V and 1 base from J, with 11 bases in between. The CDR3 is 15 amino acids. Germline lookup yields CDR1 SEHNR and CDR2 FQNEAQ (reference sequence).

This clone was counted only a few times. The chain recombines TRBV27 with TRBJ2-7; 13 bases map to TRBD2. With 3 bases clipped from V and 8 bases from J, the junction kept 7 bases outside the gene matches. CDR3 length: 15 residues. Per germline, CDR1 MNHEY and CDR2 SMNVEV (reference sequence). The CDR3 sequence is CASSFGGLAGRQQYF. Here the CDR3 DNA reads TGTGCCAGCAGTTTCGGGGGACTAGCGGGAAGGCAGCAGTACTTC.

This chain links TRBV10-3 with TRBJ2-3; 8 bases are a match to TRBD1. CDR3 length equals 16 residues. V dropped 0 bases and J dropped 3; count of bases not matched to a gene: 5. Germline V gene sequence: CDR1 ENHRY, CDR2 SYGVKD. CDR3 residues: CAISESTGARTDTQYF. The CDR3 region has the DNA TGTGCCATCAGTGAGTCGACAGGGGCTAGGACAGATACGCAGTATTTT.

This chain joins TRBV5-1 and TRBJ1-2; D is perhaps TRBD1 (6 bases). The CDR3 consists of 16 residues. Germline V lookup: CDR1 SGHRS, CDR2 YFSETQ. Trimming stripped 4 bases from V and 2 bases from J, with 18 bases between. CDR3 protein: CASSPGGQGENYGYTF. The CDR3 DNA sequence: TGCGCCAGCAGCCCTGGGGGACAAGGGGAAAACTATGGCTACACCTTC.

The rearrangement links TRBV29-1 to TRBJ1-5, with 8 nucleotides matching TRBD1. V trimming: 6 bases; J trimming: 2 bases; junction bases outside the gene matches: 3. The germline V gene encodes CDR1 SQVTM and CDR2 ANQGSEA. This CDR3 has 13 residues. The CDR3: CSVQGAGNQPQHF. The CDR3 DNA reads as TGCAGCGTGCAGGGGGCGGGCAATCAGCCCCAGCATTTT.

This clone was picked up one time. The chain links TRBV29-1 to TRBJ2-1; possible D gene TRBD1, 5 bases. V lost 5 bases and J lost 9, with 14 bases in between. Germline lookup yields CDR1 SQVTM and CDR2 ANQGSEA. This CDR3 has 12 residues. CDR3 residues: CSVIPQGLEQFF. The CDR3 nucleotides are TGCAGCGTTATCCCTCAGGGTCTTGAGCAGTTCTTC.

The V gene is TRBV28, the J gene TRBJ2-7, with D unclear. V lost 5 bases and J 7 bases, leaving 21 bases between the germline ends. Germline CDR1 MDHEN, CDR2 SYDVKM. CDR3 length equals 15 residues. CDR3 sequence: CASSVPQPTGEEQYF. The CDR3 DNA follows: TGTGCCAGCAGTGTCCCCCAGCCCACCGGAGAGGAGCAGTACTTC. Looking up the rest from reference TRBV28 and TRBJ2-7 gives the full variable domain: DVKVTQSSRYLVKRTGEKVFLECVQDMDHENMFWYRQDPGLGLRLIYFSYDVKMKEKGDIPEGYSVSREKKERFSLILESASTNQTSMYLCASSVPQPTGEEQYFGPGTRLTVT.

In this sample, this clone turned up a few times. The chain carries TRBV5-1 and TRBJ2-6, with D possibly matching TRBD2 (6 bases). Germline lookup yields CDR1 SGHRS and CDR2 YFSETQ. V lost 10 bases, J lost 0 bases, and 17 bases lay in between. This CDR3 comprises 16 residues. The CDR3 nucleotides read TGCGCCTCCGGAGGGCAGGAAATCTCTGGGGCCAACGTCCTGACTTTC. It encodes CASGGQEISGANVLTF. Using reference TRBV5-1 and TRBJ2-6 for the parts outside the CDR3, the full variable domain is KAGVTQTPRYLIKTRGQQVTLSCSPISGHRSVSWYQQTPGQGLQFLFEYFSETQRNKGNFPGRFSGRQFSNSRSEMNVSTLELGDSALYLCASGGQEISGANVLTFGAGSRLTVL.